Following are 17 T cell receptor beta chains from one sample sequenced in a study of T cell clonality in common variable immunodeficiency. Study-wide results and limits: In common variable immunodeficiency, TCR beta chains reportedly carried fewer deletions and N-nucleotide insertions.

Antigens for these TCRs are unknown. Method: immunoSEQ multiplex PCR; TCRdb's copy keeps in-frame clones and lacks some. The data show fewer than 40,000 clones, with none appearing a single time. Sequences were obtained from peripheral blood mononuclear cells. The receptor set was obtained from a human donor with common variable immunodeficiency.

This clone has a handful of counts. The CDR3 end falls 3 residues outside the read, so it is completed with the germline J gene. V usage is TRBV7-9 and J usage is TRBJ1-1, with TRBD1 as a possible D gene (6 bases). Trimming shortened V by 5 bases and J by 1 base, and 14 bases separated the two germline ends. This CDR3 region has 15 residues. Germline values: CDR1 SEHNR, CDR2 FQNEAQ (reference sequence). Partial CDR3 DNA: TGTGCCAGCAGCCATGGGAAACAGGGGAACACTGAA. Translation: CASSHGKQGNTE. The full CDR3 sequence reads CASSHGKQGNTEAFF.

The table lists this clone with many counts. The sequence runs out 3 residues before the end of the CDR3; the remainder is reconstructed from the germline J gene. The chain couples TRBV6-2 or TRBV6-3 to TRBJ2-7; D assignment may be TRBD1 or TRBD2 (5 bases each). Germline V gene sequence: CDR1 MNHEY, CDR2 SVGEGT. Trimming removed 2 bases at V and 5 bases at J, with 16 bases between. This CDR3 contains 15 residues. CDR3 in amino acids: CASSYGVGQGDEQYF. The part of the CDR3 DNA that was read is TGTGCCAGCAGTTACGGTGTTGGTCAGGGAGACGAG.

To note about this clone: Read data end 3 residues before the CDR3 end; the end is taken from the germline J gene. J is TRBJ2-6 and V is TRBV19, with 9 bases fitting TRBD1. V dropped 5 bases and J dropped 1; count of bases not matched to a gene: 6. Germline values: CDR1 LNHDA, CDR2 SQIVND (reference sequence). This CDR3 has 17 amino acids. The CDR3 here is CASSGGQGWSGANVLTF. The CDR3 DNA, read in part, is TGTGCCAGTAGTGGGGGACAGGGATGGTCTGGGGCCAACGTC.

This clone was seen a handful of times. The read gets to within 3 residues of the CDR3 end, and the germline J gene fills in the rest. The chain employs TRBV5-3 and TRBJ1-1; 9 nucleotides agree with TRBD1. TRBV5-3 is annotated as an ORF whose role is uncertain. The CDR3 consists of 16 residues. V lost 4 bases to trimming and J lost 4 bases; unmatched junction nucleotides: 11. This CDR3 is CARSPKGQGIRTEAFF. The CDR3 DNA, read in part, is TGTGCCAGAAGCCCTAAGGGACAGGGAATACGCACTGAA.

This clone was seen only a few times. The read comes to an end 3 residues before the CDR3 does, leaving the germline J gene to fill in the end. This rearrangement joins TRBV5-1 to TRBJ1-5; TRBD1 agrees at 7 bases. J was trimmed by 4 bases and V by 2 bases; bases with no gene match: 3. The CDR3 contains 14 residues. From germline, CDR1 is SGHRS and CDR2 YFSETQ. The CDR3 sequence is CASSFGDSNQPQHF. The covered CDR3 bases are TGCGCCAGCAGCTTTGGGGACAGTAATCAGCCC.

In the case of this clone: Read sequence stops 3 residues before the CDR3 end, and the germline J gene provides the missing end. The chain carries TRBV6-2 or TRBV6-3 and TRBJ2-7; TRBD2 aligns across 7 bases. Germline CDR1 MNHEY, CDR2 SVGEGT. CDR3 length: 13 amino acids. The V segment lost 8 bases and the J segment 3 bases; nucleotides outside the gene matches: 7. This CDR3 is CASRNGGFYEQYF. The covered CDR3 bases are TGTGCCAGCCGAAACGGGGGGTTCTACGAG.

A remark on this clone: The read halts 3 residues ahead of the CDR3 end, with the missing end drawn from the germline J gene. V and J are TRBV7-7 and TRBJ2-7; 12 bases line up with TRBD1. Germline assignment: CDR1 SSHAT and CDR2 FNYEAQ (reference sequence). The CDR3 loop spans 14 amino acids. Losses at the gene ends were 4 bases for V and 5 bases for J; bases not matched to a gene: 3. This CDR3 is CASSSGQGANEQYF. CDR3 DNA, as far as it was read: TGTGCCAGCAGCTCGGGACAGGGGGCGAACGAG.

This clone was detected a few times. The sequence runs out 3 residues before the end of the CDR3; the remainder is reconstructed from the germline J gene. This sequence joins TRBV5-1 and TRBJ1-2; a possible D gene is TRBD1 (5 bases). The CDR3 extends over 15 amino acids. Trimming took off 4 bases at V and 6 bases at J, with 19 bases between the two ends. In germline, CDR1 is SGHRS, CDR2 YFSETQ. The CDR3 bases that were read are TGCGCCAGCAGCCACTACAAGAGACCGGGGGATGGC. Translation: CASSHYKRPGDG. The CDR3, in full, reads CASSHYKRPGDGYTF.

This clone was recorded at least ten times. The read ends 3 residues shy of where the CDR3 ends; the end is completed using the germline J gene. The gene calls are TRBV5-1 and TRBJ2-5; D is possibly TRBD1 (6 bases). Germline lookup yields CDR1 SGHRS and CDR2 YFSETQ. V dropped 5 bases and J dropped 5 bases, with 10 bases sitting between them. The CDR3 sequence is 12 residues long. CDR3 region: CASRRGIETQYF. Incomplete CDR3 DNA: TGCGCCAGCAGGAGGGGGATCGAGACC.

This clone was seen many times. The observed sequence ends 3 residues before the CDR3 terminus, with the missing tail filled in from the germline J gene. The chain uses TRBV19 and TRBJ2-5; TRBD2 agrees at 14 bases. CDR1 and CDR2 from the germline V gene are LNHDA and SQIVND (reference sequence). This CDR3 spans 16 amino acids. With 5 bases clipped from V and 4 bases from J, the junction kept 6 bases outside the gene matches. The CDR3 reads CASSRLAGGLGETQYF. The sequenced CDR3 bases are TGTGCCAGTAGTCGACTAGCGGGGGGGCTTGGAGAGACC.

This clone turned up a few times. The covered CDR3 bases are TGTGCCAGCAGCACAGGGGGCTTAGACTATGGC. It encodes CASSTGGLDYG. The whole CDR3 region reads CASSTGGLDYGYTF. V is TRBV7-6 and J is TRBJ1-2, with 9 nucleotides matching TRBD1. The read ends 3 residues early relative to the CDR3; the germline J gene fills the gap. The germline gives CDR1 SGHVS, CDR2 FNYEAQ. This CDR3 region has 14 residues. The V segment lost 5 bases and the J segment 3 bases; nucleotides outside the gene matches: 4.

This clone was counted ten times or more. The CDR3 end falls 3 residues outside the read, so it is completed with the germline J gene. This chain uses TRBV2 with TRBJ2-3; 13 bases match TRBD2. The junction had 9 bases not matched to a gene; V was cut back by 5 bases and J by 7 bases. The germline V gene encodes CDR1 SNHLY and CDR2 FYNNEI. CDR3 length: 16 amino acids. The sequenced CDR3 bases are TGTGCCAGCAGTTGGACTAGCGGGGGTCCACTGAATACG. Translated, it gives CASSWTSGGPLNT. The full CDR3 protein reads CASSWTSGGPLNTQYF.

About this clone: The CDR3 end lies 3 residues beyond the end of the read and is filled in from the germline J gene. The chain employs TRBV7-2 and TRBJ2-5, with TRBD1 matching 10 bases. CDR1 SGHTA and CDR2 FQGNSA come from the germline V gene. CDR3 length equals 16 residues. The V and J ends lost 4 bases and 4 bases, in that order; junction bases with no gene match: 9. CDR3 region: CASSSAGQGMGETQYF. The sequenced part of the CDR3 DNA is TGTGCCAGCAGCTCAGCGGGACAGGGGATGGGAGAGACC.

The CDR3 protein is CASSNQGQQPQHF. CDR3 bases read: TGTGCCAGTAGTAACCAGGGTCAACAGCCC. J is TRBJ1-5 and V is TRBV19, with D possibly being TRBD1 (5 bases). Sequencing ends 3 residues short of the CDR3 end; the germline J gene provides the rest. V was pared by 4 bases and J by 7 bases, with 11 bases between. The V gene's germline CDR1 is LNHDA and CDR2 SQIVND (reference sequence). The CDR3 length is 13 residues.

This clone appeared many times. The CDR3 end lies 3 residues beyond the end of the read and is filled in from the germline J gene. The rearrangement uses TRBV29-1 and TRBJ1-1; 8 positions agree with TRBD1. The CDR3 length is 11 residues. Germline CDR1 is SQVTM and CDR2 is ANQGSEA. The CDR3 reads CSGHRGEEAFF. The DNA read from the CDR3 is TGCAGCGGTCACAGGGGGGAAGAA.

Comment on this clone: The sequenced fragment ends 3 residues before the CDR3 boundary, so the rest is inferred from the germline J gene. The gene calls are TRBV19 and TRBJ1-1; TRBD1 matches at 8 bases. The CDR3 extends over 16 amino acids. V lost 6 bases, J lost 3 bases, and 12 bases stayed unmatched. CDR1 LNHDA and CDR2 SQIVND come from the germline V gene (reference sequence). CDR3 bases read: TGTGCCAGTAGATCCCGCCCCACGACAGGGGACACTGAA. Protein: CASRSRPTTGDTE. The CDR3 in full is CASRSRPTTGDTEAFF. The full variable domain, in which reference TRBV19 and TRBJ1-1 provide the parts outside the CDR3, is DGGITQSPKYLFRKEGQNVTLSCEQNLNHDAMYWYRQDPGQGLRLIYYSQIVNDFQKGDIAEGYSVSREKKESFPLTVTSAQKNPTAFYLCASRSRPTTGDTEAFFGQGTRLTVV.

In its sample, this clone was seen many times. The sequenced fragment ends 3 residues before the CDR3 boundary, so the rest is inferred from the germline J gene. The rearrangement links TRBV2 to TRBJ1-2; 9 nucleotides align to TRBD1. After removal of 6 bases from V and 5 bases from J, the junction contained 7 bases not matched to a gene. CDR1 is SNHLY and CDR2 is FYNNEI in the germline V gene. The CDR3 contains 14 residues. Here the CDR3 reads CASRYDRGEYGYTF. Partial CDR3 DNA: TGTGCCAGCAGATACGACAGGGGGGAATATGGC. Filled out from reference TRBV2 and TRBJ1-2, the complete variable domain reads EPEVTQTPSHQVTQMGQEVILRCVPISNHLYFYWYRQILGQKVEFLVSFYNNEISEKSEIFDDQFSVERPDGSNFTLKIRSTKLEDSAMYFCASRYDRGEYGYTFGSGTRLTVV.